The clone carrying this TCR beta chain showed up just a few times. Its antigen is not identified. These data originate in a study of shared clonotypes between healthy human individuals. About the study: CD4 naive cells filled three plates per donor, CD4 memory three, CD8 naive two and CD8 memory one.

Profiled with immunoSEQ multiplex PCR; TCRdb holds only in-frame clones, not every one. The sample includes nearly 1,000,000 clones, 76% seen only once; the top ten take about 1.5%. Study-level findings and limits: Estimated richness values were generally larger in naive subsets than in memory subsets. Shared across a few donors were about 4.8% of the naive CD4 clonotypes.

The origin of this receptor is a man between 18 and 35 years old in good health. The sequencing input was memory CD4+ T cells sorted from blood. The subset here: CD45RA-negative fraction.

The CDR3, as DNA: TGTGCCAGTAGTTCCGCCAGGCTGAACACTGAAGCTTTCTTT. It translates to CASSSARLNTEAFF. The rearrangement joins TRBV19 to TRBJ1-1; D is undetermined. CDR3 length equals 14 residues. Germline V lookup: CDR1 LNHDA, CDR2 SQIVND (reference sequence). V shed 5 bases and J shed 0 bases, with 10 bases lying between them. The complete variable domain, with remaining parts taken from reference TRBV19 and TRBJ1-1, reads DGGITQSPKYLFRKEGQNVTLSCEQNLNHDAMYWYRQDPGQGLRLIYYSQIVNDFQKGDIAEGYSVSREKKESFPLTVTSAQKNPTAFYLCASSSARLNTEAFFGQGTRLTVV.